A single sample gave rise to the 4 T cell receptor beta chains below, sequenced in a study of cytomegalovirus exposure and HLA in healthy donors. With 60 Vbeta and 13 Jbeta primers, the PCR was carried out. Libraries were prepared by immunoSEQ multiplex PCR; TCRdb keeps only in-frame clonotypes and omits some of them. The sample includes over 100,000 clones, approximately 71% of them seen just once. Material: PBMCs. These receptors were obtained from a man aged 35 to 55 in good health and CMV-seronegative.

This clone was seen a single time. The chain uses TRBV9 and TRBJ1-1; D is possibly TRBD1 (5 bases). Trimming pared 3 bases from V and 5 bases from J, leaving 14 bases between. This CDR3 is 14 amino acids long. Germline lookup yields CDR1 SGDLS and CDR2 YYNGEE. CDR3 nucleotides: TGTGCCAGCAGCGGCAGGCGGGGGTTAACTGAAGCTTTCTTT. It encodes CASSGRRGLTEAFF.

V is TRBV2 and J is TRBJ1-1; maybe TRBD1 (6 bases). Germline V CDR1 and CDR2: SNHLY, FYNNEI. Deletions cut 9 bases from V and 0 bases from J, with 11 bases between. The CDR3 runs to 13 residues. CDR3 in amino acids: CASTRDMNTEAFF. Here the CDR3 DNA reads TGTGCCAGTACCAGGGACATGAACACTGAAGCTTTCTTT.

The rearrangement joins TRBV7-2 to TRBJ2-7, with 8 bases identical to TRBD2. V dropped 5 bases and J dropped 1; count of bases not matched to a gene: 16. The CDR3 consists of 18 residues. Looked up from germline, CDR1 is SGHTA and CDR2 is FQGNSA. The CDR3 DNA sequence: TGTGCCAGCAGCGCCCCGGGGGCCGGGGGGGTGAAGTCCTACGAGCAGTACTTC. This sequence encodes CASSAPGAGGVKSYEQYF.

This clone turned up a few times. This chain links TRBV4-1 with TRBJ2-3; D gene ambiguous. Trimming removed 2 bases at V and 0 bases at J, with 12 bases between. From germline, CDR1 is MGHRA and CDR2 YSYEKL. The CDR3 spans 16 residues. The CDR3 DNA follows: TGCGCCAGCAGCCAATTTGTCGAGATGAGCACAGATACGCAGTATTTT. Its protein is CASSQFVEMSTDTQYF.